The sequence of this T cell receptor beta chain was determined in a study of blood T cells in healthy people across ages. The wider study: In model experiments, template switching was able to capture about one barcoded beta molecule for every two T cells that were present.

Study results and caveats: In long-lived donors, naive CD4+ cell counts and diversity exceeded those of aged donors. TCR beta diversity tracked closely with naive T cell percentage.

Concerning this clonotype: What it binds is unknown.

The authors ran a second PCR of roughly 6 to 12 cycles using a sample-barcoded 5' primer and a J-beta primer mix. TCRdb reprocessed the 5' RACE reads with MiXCR, giving one entry per CDR3 protein. This sample carries about 780,000 distinct CDR3 sequences, around 68% of them seen once, and the ten largest clones take about a quarter. There are 12 residues in the CDR3. CDR1 is MGHDK, CDR2 SYGVNS, per germline. The ends were cut back, 3 bases at V and 9 bases at J, with 9 bases in the middle. Isolated PBMCs totaled at least 6.5 million in each sample. The rearrangement links TRBV25-1 to TRBJ2-1; no firm D call. Material for sequencing was blood. This TCR came from a man between 25 and 39 years old in good health. CDR3 nucleotides: TGTGCCAGCAGTGACCCACTACTTGAGCAGTTCTTC. Translation gives CASSDPLLEQFF.